These 28 T cell receptor beta chains came from one sample sequenced in a study of T cells in Graves' hyperthyroidism and ophthalmopathy. Amplification yielded TCR beta CDR3 regions, with RNA transcripts as the source. Using the HTBI primer set, a first-round RT-PCR was run on the TCR CDR3. TCRdb used MiXCR to reprocess the multiplex PCR reads, holding one entry per CDR3 protein. The profile shows roughly 380,000 distinct CDR3 sequences, roughly 13% of them singletons. Sequenced input: blood. The receptor set was obtained from a woman in her late teens or twenties with Graves' hyperthyroidism.

This clonotype has at least ten counts. The J gene is TRBJ2-3, the V gene TRBV28; D is uncertain. This CDR3 region has 19 residues. V was cut by 3 bases and J by 0 bases, with 22 bases left in between. Germline CDR1 reads MDHEN; CDR2 reads SYDVKM. CDR3 bases: TGTGCCAGCAGTTTGGGCGTTCGAGGAGTCGGGCGGAGCACAGATACGCAGTATTTT. Protein: CASSLGVRGVGRSTDTQYF.

This clonotype turned up a few times. The rearrangement links TRBV3-1 to TRBJ1-2, with 9 bases aligning to TRBD1. This CDR3 comprises 14 residues. The ends lost 3 bases at V and 6 bases at J; junction bases unmatched: 5. Germline V gene data show CDR1 as LGHDT and CDR2 as YNNKEL (reference sequence). The CDR3: CASSQGQGLDGYTF. DNA for the CDR3: TGTGCCAGCAGCCAGGGACAGGGTTTGGATGGCTACACCTTC.

Details on this clonotype: A clone one base away is much larger, so this may be a read error. The J gene is TRBJ2-2, the V gene TRBV28; TRBD2 aligns across 14 bases. The CDR3 runs 19 residues. CDR1 is MDHEN and CDR2 is SYDVKM in the germline V gene. The CDR3 sequence is CAGSSPGLAGAITTGELFF. The DNA of the CDR3 is TGTGCCGGCAGCAGTCCGGGACTAGCGGGAGCCATAACCACCGGGGAGCTGTTTTTT.

The J gene is TRBJ1-1, the V gene TRBV4-2; D ambiguous. Trimming stripped 0 bases from V and 4 bases from J, with 18 bases between. The CDR3 is made up of 17 amino acids. Germline V lookup: CDR1 LGHNA, CDR2 YNFKEQ. The CDR3 nucleotides are TGTGCCAGCAGCCAAGATTACGGGTGGAATGAAGGCACTGAAGCTTTCTTT. Amino acid sequence: CASSQDYGWNEGTEAFF.

This clonotype occurred a few times. The V and J genes are TRBV7-9 and TRBJ2-5; D not resolved. The ends were cut back, 0 bases at V and 5 bases at J, with 13 bases in the middle. Germline CDR1 reads SEHNR; CDR2 reads FQNEAQ (reference sequence). The CDR3 has 15 amino acids. The CDR3 sequence: CASSLALGMVETQYF. CDR3 in DNA: TGTGCCAGCAGCTTAGCGCTGGGAATGGTTGAGACCCAGTACTTC.

This clonotype was detected many times. The chain joins TRBV3-1 to TRBJ2-1; 9 nucleotides match TRBD2. Germline values: CDR1 LGHDT, CDR2 YNNKEL (reference sequence). The CDR3 sequence is 16 residues long. V trimming: 2 bases; J trimming: 7 bases; junction bases outside the gene matches: 9. The CDR3 nucleotides are TGTGCCAGCAGCCAATGGGGCGGGAGGGCGAGTAATGAGCAGTTCTTC. Its translation is CASSQWGGRASNEQFF.

V usage is TRBV29-1 and J usage is TRBJ2-7, with D perhaps TRBD1 (7 bases). V was pared by 1 base and J by 3 bases, with 10 bases between. The germline V gene encodes CDR1 SQVTM and CDR2 ANQGSEA. This CDR3 has 13 amino acids. The CDR3 coding sequence is TGCAGCGTTGAAGGGAGGGACAGCTACGAGCAGTACTTC. Protein sequence: CSVEGRDSYEQYF.

This clonotype was recorded at least ten times. The chain employs TRBV3-1 and TRBJ1-5, with D unclear. This CDR3 contains 15 residues. V lost 0 bases and J 1 base, leaving 7 bases between the germline ends. Looked up from germline, CDR1 is LGHDT and CDR2 is YNNKEL (reference sequence). CDR3 DNA: TGTGCCAGCAGCCAAGACAGCTTAAGCAATCAGCCCCAGCATTTT. Encoded protein: CASSQDSLSNQPQHF.

Many counts were recorded for this clonotype. This chain joins TRBV20-1 and TRBJ2-1, with no clear D. Per the germline V gene, CDR1 is DFQATT and CDR2 is SNEGSKA (reference sequence). This CDR3 comprises 12 residues. V dropped 0 bases and J dropped 6 bases, with 6 bases sitting between them. The CDR3 region has the DNA TGCAGTGCTAGAGATCCTGGCAATGAGCAGTTCTTC. As protein: CSARDPGNEQFF.

This clonotype was observed a single time. The junction departs from germline at one end; a sequencing error may be responsible. The chain couples TRBV6-1 to TRBJ2-1; D perhaps matches TRBD2 (6 bases). This CDR3 spans 12 amino acids. Per germline, CDR1 MNHNS and CDR2 SASEGT. The CDR3, as DNA: TGTGCCAGCACCGGGAGCTACAATGAGCAGTCCTTC. Translating it yields CASTGSYNEQSF.

This clonotype was detected ten times or more. The genes are TRBV6-1 and TRBJ2-3, with 9 bases fitting TRBD2. Germline V gene lookup returns CDR1 MNHNS and CDR2 SASEGT. J lost 4 bases, V lost 6 bases, and 11 bases had no gene match. This CDR3 contains 16 residues. The CDR3: CASRMEAGGPADTQYF. As DNA, the CDR3 is TGTGCCAGCAGAATGGAGGCGGGAGGGCCTGCAGATACGCAGTATTTT.

This clonotype has ten or more counts. J is TRBJ1-4 and V is TRBV30, with 7 bases matching TRBD1. This CDR3 contains 14 residues. The ends lost 4 bases at V and 1 base at J; junction bases unmatched: 3. Germline CDR1 reads GTSNPN; CDR2 reads SVGIG (reference sequence). CDR3 in amino acids: CAWNRDRTNEKLFF. CDR3 DNA sequence: TGTGCCTGGAACCGGGACAGAACTAATGAAAAACTGTTTTTT.

The sample holds many counts of this clonotype. The junction shows a germline mismatch at one end, possibly a read error. This chain's CDR3 is CASSADRASSEQYF. The DNA for the CDR3 is TGTGCCAGCAGTGCTGACAGGGCTTCCTCCGAGCAGTACTTC. The chain is built from TRBV27 and TRBJ2-7; the match to TRBD1 covers 7 bases. The CDR3 is made up of 14 amino acids. Germline-derived CDR1 and CDR2 are MNHEY and SMNVEV (reference sequence).

This clonotype was seen ten or more times. J is TRBJ2-5 and V is TRBV5-1; D could derive from TRBD1 or TRBD2 (5 bases each). This CDR3 is built from 16 residues. Trimming stripped 0 bases from V and 4 bases from J, with 16 bases between. The germline gives CDR1 SGHRS, CDR2 YFSETQ. The chain's CDR3 is CASSLEPGPWGETQYF. CDR3 DNA sequence: TGCGCCAGCAGCTTGGAACCGGGACCTTGGGGAGAGACCCAGTACTTC.

This clonotype was seen at least ten times. The chain is built from TRBV20-1 and TRBJ2-7, with TRBD2 identical over 7 bases. The CDR3 consists of 14 residues. V was clipped by 6 bases and J by 0 bases; unmatched bases: 8. Germline V gives CDR1 DFQATT, CDR2 SNEGSKA (reference sequence). This CDR3 reads CSAIRAGFSYEQYF. Written as DNA, the CDR3 is TGCAGTGCGATCAGAGCGGGGTTCTCCTACGAGCAGTACTTC.

This clonotype appeared a few times. At one boundary the junction diverges from the germline segment, which might be a read error. V usage is TRBV3-1 and J usage is TRBJ2-1, with 11 bases identical to TRBD2. The CDR3 extends over 15 amino acids. Germline V gene lookup returns CDR1 LGHDT and CDR2 YNNKEL (reference sequence). DNA of the CDR3: TGTGCCAGCAGCCTTAGCGGGAGGGATTACAATGAGCAGTCCTTC. It translates to CASSLSGRDYNEQSF.

Only a few counts were recorded for this clonotype. This may come from a read error, since a much larger clone is one base off. This chain joins TRBV11-2 and TRBJ2-7; no definite D call. Trimming removed 5 bases at V and 4 bases at J, with 6 bases between. CDR3 size: 11 residues. Germline CDR1 and CDR2: SGHAT and FQNNGV. The CDR3: CASSVDYEQYF. CDR3 sequence (DNA): TGTGCCAGCAGCGTCGATTACGAGCAGTACTTC.

This clonotype was observed at least ten times. The chain links TRBV4-2 to TRBJ2-5; TRBD2 is a possible D gene (6 bases). The length of the CDR3 is 14 residues. Germline V gene lookup returns CDR1 LGHNA and CDR2 YNFKEQ. The ends were cut back, 4 bases at V and 2 bases at J, with 11 bases in the middle. Written as DNA, the CDR3 is TGTGCCAGCAGCCCAGGGACTTCTCAAGAGACCCAGTACTTC. Its translation is CASSPGTSQETQYF.

In this sample, this clonotype turned up many times. The genes are TRBV3-1 and TRBJ2-7; 9 bases agree with TRBD2. The CDR3 totals 14 residues. Germline CDR1 reads LGHDT; CDR2 reads YNNKEL (reference sequence). Germline trimming cut 7 bases from V and 3 bases from J; bases unmatched to any gene: 7. The chain's CDR3 is CASNSGSLGYEQYF. CDR3 sequence (DNA): TGTGCCAGCAATAGCGGGAGTTTGGGCTACGAGCAGTACTTC.

This clonotype was recorded at least ten times. The chain uses TRBV18 and TRBJ1-6; the D is unclear. V gave up 1 base and J gave up 10 bases, with 11 bases separating them. Germline V gene lookup returns CDR1 KGHSH and CDR2 LQKENI. The length of the CDR3 is 14 residues. CDR3 residues: CASSPQGSESPLHF. In DNA, the CDR3 is TGTGCCAGCTCACCACAGGGATCGGAATCACCCCTCCACTTT.

This clonotype was observed a single time. A much larger clone is a single base away; this may be a read error. The chain carries TRBV7-2 and TRBJ1-2; the D is unclear. Trimming took off 5 bases at V and 4 bases at J, with 14 bases between the two ends. The CDR3 has 14 amino acids. Germline V CDR1 and CDR2: SGHTA, FQGNSA. CDR3 loop: CASSQELVTYGYTF. CDR3 coding DNA: TGTGCCAGCAGCCAAGAATTGGTCACCTATGGCTACACCTTC. Drawing the rest from reference TRBV7-2 and TRBJ1-2, the complete variable domain is GAGVSQSPSNKVTEKGKDVELRCDPISGHTALYWYRQSLGQGLEFLIYFQGNSAPDKSGLPSDRFSAERTGGSVSTLTIQRTQQEDSAVYLCASSQELVTYGYTFGSGTRLTVV.

This clonotype was recorded at least ten times. The chain has TRBV7-2 and TRBJ2-7; D possibly corresponds to TRBD2 (5 bases). The V gene's germline CDR1 is SGHTA and CDR2 FQGNSA. The germline V and J ends were trimmed by 3 bases and 3 bases, with 12 bases remaining between them. The CDR3 runs to 14 residues. The CDR3 sequence is CASSLRRVDYEQYF. The CDR3 DNA is TGTGCCAGCAGCTTGCGGCGGGTAGACTACGAGCAGTACTTC. Full variable domain (outside the CDR3, taken from reference TRBV7-2 and TRBJ2-7): GAGVSQSPSNKVTEKGKDVELRCDPISGHTALYWYRQSLGQGLEFLIYFQGNSAPDKSGLPSDRFSAERTGGSVSTLTIQRTQQEDSAVYLCASSLRRVDYEQYFGPGTRLTVT.

The table lists this clonotype with many counts. The V gene is TRBV12-3 or TRBV12-4, the J gene TRBJ1-2, with TRBD1 matching over 8 bases. Trimming cost V 2 bases and J 4 bases; bases outside gene matches: 3. The length of the CDR3 is 14 residues. CDR3 coding DNA: TGTGCCAGCAGTTTAAACAGGGGGGGCTATGGCTACACCTTC. This gives the protein CASSLNRGGYGYTF.

The sample holds many counts of this clonotype. The rearrangement links TRBV11-2 to TRBJ1-1; D is unclear. Germline V gives CDR1 SGHAT, CDR2 FQNNGV. The V end lost 4 bases, the J end lost 3 bases, and 15 bases lay between the germline ends. The CDR3 has 15 residues. CDR3 nucleotides: TGTGCCAGCAGCTATTCTACCGGGAGGGACACTGAAGCTTTCTTT. Its protein is CASSYSTGRDTEAFF.

There are a few counts of this clonotype. The rearrangement joins TRBV28 to TRBJ1-6; possibly TRBD1 for D (5 bases). Looked up from germline, CDR1 is MDHEN and CDR2 is SYDVKM. The CDR3 sequence is 14 residues long. V was shortened by 3 bases and J by 9 bases, with 12 bases between the two germline ends. Written as DNA, the CDR3 is TGTGCCAGCAGTTTTGTGACAGTCAGTTCACCCCTCCACTTT. Translation gives CASSFVTVSSPLHF.

This clonotype was detected many times. The V call is TRBV3-1, the J call TRBJ2-4; tentatively, D is TRBD1 (6 bases). The germline V and J ends were trimmed by 0 bases and 3 bases, with 15 bases remaining between them. This CDR3 region has 17 residues. CDR1 LGHDT and CDR2 YNNKEL come from the germline V gene (reference sequence). The CDR3 region is CASSQERNRAIKNIQYF. The CDR3 DNA sequence: TGTGCCAGCAGCCAAGAGCGGAACAGGGCCATCAAAAACATTCAGTACTTC.

The rearrangement joins TRBV7-2 to TRBJ1-1; 7 bases line up with TRBD1. This CDR3 contains 15 residues. CDR1 is SGHTA, CDR2 FQGNSA, per germline. V was clipped by 5 bases and J by 3 bases; unmatched bases: 9. The CDR3 here is CASSPRRGPDTEAFF. The CDR3 nucleotides are TGTGCCAGCAGCCCCAGAAGGGGGCCGGACACTGAAGCTTTCTTT.

This clonotype was seen many times. V is TRBV28 and J is TRBJ2-7, with 7 bases matching TRBD1. CDR1 and CDR2 from the germline V gene are MDHEN and SYDVKM. This CDR3 is 15 amino acids long. Trimming at V came to 5 bases and at J to 2 bases, leaving 9 bases not matched to a gene. The DNA for the CDR3 is TGTGCCAGCAGTCCAGGTCAGAGGGGGCCCTACGAGCAGTACTTC. Translation gives CASSPGQRGPYEQYF. The complete variable domain, with remaining parts taken from reference TRBV28 and TRBJ2-7, reads DVKVTQSSRYLVKRTGEKVFLECVQDMDHENMFWYRQDPGLGLRLIYFSYDVKMKEKGDIPEGYSVSREKKERFSLILESASTNQTSMYLCASSPGQRGPYEQYFGPGTRLTVT.